The 3 T cell receptor beta chains listed next were all sequenced from one sample in a study of PD-1 blockade in classical Hodgkin lymphoma. The data were produced by immunoSEQ multiplex PCR, yet TCRdb's version contains in-frame clones alone and is incomplete. The table includes 20,000 to 25,000 clones, 85% to 90% detected once. Indicated time point: newly diagnosed, previously untreated cHL patient sample. Magnetic negative selection of thawed PBMCs was the method by which CD4+ T cells were purified. Sequenced: CD4+ T cells from blood. Receptors originate from a human donor with classical Hodgkin lymphoma.

The chain employs TRBV5-4 and TRBJ2-5, with D maybe TRBD2 (6 bases). Germline V gene lookup returns CDR1 SGHNT and CDR2 YYREEE (reference sequence). V gave up 3 bases and J gave up 3 bases, with 18 bases separating them. The CDR3 runs 16 residues. The CDR3 bases are TGTGCCAGCAGCTCGGGTTCTCAGAGGAGGGAAGAGACCCAGTACTTC. Amino acids: CASSSGSQRREETQYF.

The genes are TRBV30 and TRBJ1-2, with D perhaps TRBD1 (6 bases). This CDR3 has 12 residues. Trimming pared 3 bases from V and 6 bases from J, leaving 11 bases between. CDR1 is GTSNPN and CDR2 is SVGIG in the germline V gene (reference sequence). CDR3 sequence: CAWRGRTDGYTF. The DNA for the CDR3 is TGTGCCTGGAGGGGAAGGACAGATGGCTACACCTTC.

The count of this clone is one. This chain links TRBV11-2 with TRBJ2-1; D is undetermined. Germline CDR1 SGHAT, CDR2 FQNNGV. This CDR3 is built from 15 residues. Trimming pared 2 bases from V and 0 bases from J, leaving 8 bases between. CDR3 coding DNA: TGTGCCAGCAGCTTACTCGACCGCTCCTACAATGAGCAGTTCTTC. Its protein product is CASSLLDRSYNEQFF.